This T cell receptor beta chain was identified in a study of OX40 agonist ivuxolimab in advanced cancers. Whole-study context: Three partial responders included one hepatocellular carcinoma patient and two cutaneous melanoma patients.

Data came from immunoSEQ multiplex PCR; TCRdb stores just in-frame clones and leaves some out. The sample records around 64,000 clones, approximately 84% being singletons. This clone was detected only a few times. Per germline, CDR1 LGHNA and CDR2 YSLEER. Trimming removed 0 bases from V and 7 bases from J, with 1 base in between. The length of the CDR3 is 12 residues. This specimen was CD4+ or CD8+ T cells sorted from blood, taken in a trial of the OX40 agonist ivuxolimab. This receptor was taken from an adult with an advanced solid tumor such as melanoma, head and neck, liver or kidney cancer. The V and J genes are TRBV4-3 and TRBJ1-6; the D is unclear. The DNA of the CDR3 is TGCGCCAGCAGCCAAGAAAATTCACCCCTCCACTTT. Translating gives CASSQENSPLHF.